This T cell receptor beta chain stems from a study of blood T cells in healthy people across ages. There are 13 residues in the CDR3. Germline V gene data show CDR1 as LGHNA and CDR2 as YNFKEQ. Primed by a sample-barcoded 5' primer and a J-beta primer mix, a second PCR proceeded for about 7 to 11 cycles. Sequencing of every sample gave 2.5 million or more CDR3-containing paired-end reads. TCRdb analysed the 5' RACE reads with MiXCR anew, one entry per CDR3 protein. The sample has fewer than 1.5 million distinct CDR3 sequences, around two fifths seen once. Total RNA was isolated from each sample in quantities of at least 5.5 micrograms.

The sequencing sample was made of blood. The rearrangement uses TRBV4-2 and TRBJ2-5; TRBD1 is a possible D gene (6 bases). The DNA end lines up better with TRBJ2-7; the J call may be wrong. The TCR originated in a woman younger than 35 in good health. The CDR3 DNA reads TGTGCCAGCAGCCAAAGCACAGGGCTCGAGCAGTACTTC. Amino acids: CASSQSTGLEQYF.